Following are 25 T cell receptor beta chains from one sample sequenced in a study of T cells expressing NK-cell markers. TCRdb reprocessed the 5' RACE reads and stores each CDR3 protein as one record, lacking DNA. The sample table includes about 390,000 distinct CDR3 sequences. What was sequenced was blood T cells: a sorted CD56 or NKG2C T cell subset, CD4+ or CD8+ T cells, or bulk PBMC T cells (not recorded which). All receptors derive from a woman in her fifties or sixties in good health.

The chain uses TRBV4-1 and TRBJ2-4; the TCRdb call, TRBD2, lacks DNA for checking. This CDR3 is 18 amino acids long. CDR1 MGHRA and CDR2 YSYEKL come from the germline V gene. The CDR3 region is CASSRPTSGRLAKNIQYF.

V is TRBV24-1 and J is TRBJ2-5; the TCRdb D gene call, TRBD1, has no DNA to confirm it. Germline assignment: CDR1 KGHDR and CDR2 SFDVKD. This CDR3 comprises 17 residues. The CDR3 is CATSDPRGTSDRETQYF.

CDR3 region: CSARENQGEYEQYF. The chain has TRBV20-1 and TRBJ2-7; the TCRdb D gene call, TRBD1, has no DNA to confirm it. The CDR3 is made up of 14 amino acids. Germline V gene sequence: CDR1 DFQATT, CDR2 SNEGSKA (reference sequence).

J is TRBJ2-3 and V is TRBV6-1; no DNA is available, so the TRBD2 call from TCRdb remains unchecked. The CDR3 runs 13 residues. Germline assignment: CDR1 MNHNS and CDR2 SASEGT. The CDR3 sequence: CGVAGTNTDTQYF.

The chain carries TRBV27 and TRBJ2-3; lacking DNA, the TRBD2 call made by TCRdb goes unchecked. CDR1 MNHEY and CDR2 SMNVEV come from the germline V gene (reference sequence). This CDR3 comprises 17 residues. CDR3 sequence reads: CASSPGTRPSSTDTQYF.

CDR3: CSAKRDHYEQYF. The chain links TRBV20-1 to TRBJ2-7; the TCRdb D gene call, TRBD1, has no DNA to confirm it. Germline V gene data show CDR1 as DFQATT and CDR2 as SNEGSKA (reference sequence). CDR3 size: 12 residues.

This chain joins TRBV5-4 and TRBJ2-1; TCRdb proposes TRBD2, but this gene call is untestable without DNA. Germline assignment: CDR1 SGHNT and CDR2 YYREEE (reference sequence). This CDR3 has 15 amino acids. The CDR3 region is CASSPRSELANEQFF.

The chain links TRBV5-4 to TRBJ1-1; TCRdb returns TRBD1, unconfirmable since there is no DNA. The CDR3 is 14 amino acids. CDR1 is SGHNT, CDR2 YYREEE, per germline (reference sequence). CDR3: CASSFWGGNTEAFF.

The CDR3 here is CAISGLVIGRWADTQYF. This rearrangement joins TRBV10-3 to TRBJ2-3; TCRdb's D call, TRBD2, is unchecked because there is no DNA. The CDR3 has 17 amino acids. The germline gives CDR1 ENHRY, CDR2 SYGVKD.

The CDR3 loop reads CASNKGLAGGPEFF. The J gene is TRBJ2-1, the V gene TRBV6-2 or TRBV6-3; TCRdb calls TRBD2, which cannot be checked without DNA. The CDR3 extends over 14 amino acids. CDR1 is MNHEY and CDR2 is SVGEGT in the germline V gene.

The chain is built from TRBV11-3 and TRBJ2-6; no DNA is available, so the TRBD2 call from TCRdb remains unchecked. This CDR3 has 18 residues. From germline, CDR1 is SGHNT and CDR2 YENEEA. The CDR3 region is CASSFKAGLISGANVLTF.

The V call is TRBV7-8, the J call TRBJ2-2. The CDR3 runs to 11 residues. The germline V gene encodes CDR1 SGHVS and CDR2 FQNEAQ. The CDR3 loop reads CASASNGELFF. The variable domain in full, with the rest retrieved from reference TRBV7-8 and TRBJ2-2, is GAGVSQSPRYKVAKRGQDVALRCDPISGHVSLFWYQQALGQGPEFLTYFQNEAQLDKSGLPSDRFFAERPEGSVSTLKIQRTQQEDSAVYLCASASNGELFFGEGSRLTVL.

This chain joins TRBV5-6 and TRBJ2-7; TCRdb indicates TRBD1, and absent DNA this call remains unverified. CDR3 length equals 16 residues. The V gene's germline CDR1 is SGHDT and CDR2 YYEEEE. CDR3 residues: CASSSGTVQMGHEQYF. Drawing the rest from reference TRBV5-6 and TRBJ2-7, the complete variable domain is DAGVTQSPTHLIKTRGQQVTLRCSPKSGHDTVSWYQQALGQGPQFIFQYYEEEERQRGNFPDRFSGHQFPNYSSELNVNALLLGDSALYLCASSSGTVQMGHEQYFGPGTRLTVT.

This chain connects TRBV9 to TRBJ2-4; TCRdb's D call, TRBD1, is unchecked because there is no DNA. The length of the CDR3 is 19 residues. Germline V gene sequence: CDR1 SGDLS, CDR2 YYNGEE. This CDR3 reads CASSEKEPGKNLAKNIQYF.

V usage is TRBV20-1 and J usage is TRBJ1-2. This CDR3 has 17 amino acids. Germline V lookup: CDR1 DFQATT, CDR2 SNEGSKA (reference sequence). CDR3 loop: CSARDGIVTNTNYGYTF.

This chain links TRBV2 with TRBJ2-3; TCRdb lists TRBD2, though no DNA is available to test this call. The CDR3 loop spans 16 amino acids. Germline CDR1 reads SNHLY; CDR2 reads FYNNEI. CDR3 in amino acids: CASSGTRTLLLDTQYF.

The chain links TRBV5-1 to TRBJ2-1. Germline V CDR1 and CDR2: SGHRS, YFSETQ. The CDR3 covers 11 residues. The CDR3 loop is CASSQDNEQFF.

This chain uses TRBV5-1 with TRBJ2-7. CDR3 length equals 14 residues. Germline CDR1 SGHRS, CDR2 YFSETQ. The CDR3 sequence is CASSLLVDTYEQYF.

The V call is TRBV5-1, the J call TRBJ2-7; lacking DNA, the TRBD1 call made by TCRdb goes unchecked. Per germline, CDR1 SGHRS and CDR2 YFSETQ. The CDR3 contains 14 residues. CDR3 residues: CASAGGTSSYEQYF.

The V gene is TRBV9, the J gene TRBJ2-1; TCRdb selects TRBD1, and the lack of DNA leaves this call unchecked. Germline assignment: CDR1 SGDLS and CDR2 YYNGEE. There are 15 residues in the CDR3. The CDR3 loop is CASSRGVEFRDEQFF. Variable domain in full (rest from reference TRBV9 and TRBJ2-1): DSGVTQTPKHLITATGQRVTLRCSPRSGDLSVYWYQQSLDQGLQFLIQYYNGEERAKGNILERFSAQQFPDLHSELNLSSLELGDSALYFCASSRGVEFRDEQFFGPGTRLTVL.

The chain links TRBV5-1 to TRBJ2-1; TCRdb's D call, TRBD1, is unchecked because there is no DNA. Germline CDR1 is SGHRS and CDR2 is YFSETQ. The CDR3 extends over 17 amino acids. The CDR3 here is CASSLLYGGDSYNEQFF.

The V gene is TRBV6-2 or TRBV6-3, the J gene TRBJ2-3; TCRdb proposes TRBD1, but this gene call is untestable without DNA. This CDR3 comprises 13 residues. CDR1 and CDR2 (germline): MNHEY, SVGEGT. The CDR3 sequence is CASRTGPTDTQYF.

The chain joins TRBV11-3 to TRBJ2-1. The germline V gene encodes CDR1 SGHNT and CDR2 YENEEA. The CDR3 runs 14 residues. The CDR3 protein is CASSAGSSYNEQFF.

The chain couples TRBV14 to TRBJ2-3; TCRdb outputs TRBD1, but without DNA this stays unchecked. CDR3 length: 16 amino acids. Germline values: CDR1 SGHDN, CDR2 FVKESK. CDR3 loop: CASSQERAGGRGTQYF.

V usage is TRBV5-1 and J usage is TRBJ2-3; the TRBD2 assignment by TCRdb is unverifiable without DNA. Germline CDR1 SGHRS, CDR2 YFSETQ. There are 15 residues in the CDR3. CDR3: CASSLPTGVGDTQYF.